Each of the 30 T cell receptor beta chains below was sequenced from the same sample in a study of T cells in Graves' hyperthyroidism and ophthalmopathy. Template material for amplifying TCR beta CDR3 regions consisted of RNA transcripts. HTBI primers were used for first-round RT-PCR of the TCR CDR3. One entry per CDR3 protein, called by TCRdb with MiXCR from the multiplex PCR reads. The repertoire has approximately 690,000 distinct CDR3 sequences, roughly 15% of them found once; the top ten carry around 13%. The sample consisted of blood. These receptors came from a woman aged 45 to 65 with Graves' ophthalmopathy.

This clonotype was counted ten times or more. This chain connects TRBV28 to TRBJ1-5; D unclear. Per the germline V gene, CDR1 is MDHEN and CDR2 is SYDVKM. This CDR3 is 17 amino acids long. V lost 5 bases and J lost 2, with 19 bases in between. This CDR3 is CASSPTLGLDGNQPQHF. CDR3 coding DNA: TGTGCCAGCAGTCCCACCCTAGGACTTGATGGCAATCAGCCCCAGCATTTT.

The gene calls are TRBV28 and TRBJ1-5, with D possibly TRBD1 on 5 matching bases. The CDR3 extends over 14 amino acids. Deletions cut 4 bases from V and 5 bases from J, with 12 bases between. Germline V gene data show CDR1 as MDHEN and CDR2 as SYDVKM. CDR3 amino acids: CASSWGIGDQPQHF. The DNA for the CDR3 is TGTGCCAGCAGTTGGGGGATTGGCGATCAGCCCCAGCATTTT.

This clonotype was found many times. V is TRBV2 and J is TRBJ1-2; TRBD1 matches at 8 bases. The CDR3 has 14 residues. Looked up from germline, CDR1 is SNHLY and CDR2 is FYNNEI. Germline trimming cut 7 bases from V and 6 bases from J; bases unmatched to any gene: 10. In nucleotides, the CDR3 is TGTGCCAGCAACACTGACAGGGGTTCGGATGGCTACACCTTC. It specifies CASNTDRGSDGYTF.

Here the CDR3 reads CSARELAGGLGELFF. In DNA, the CDR3 is TGCAGTGCTAGAGAACTAGCGGGAGGGTTGGGGGAGCTGTTTTTT. The genes are TRBV20-1 and TRBJ2-2; 13 bases are shared with TRBD2. The CDR3 spans 15 residues. After removal of 0 bases from V and 8 bases from J, the junction contained 3 bases not matched to a gene. Per the germline V gene, CDR1 is DFQATT and CDR2 is SNEGSKA (reference sequence).

This clonotype was counted many times. The CDR3 DNA reads TGCAGCGTTGGGAAAAGAATGAACACTGAAGCTTTCTTT. It codes for CSVGKRMNTEAFF. The rearrangement uses TRBV29-1 and TRBJ1-1, with no clear D. V was cut by 4 bases and J by 0 bases, with 9 bases left in between. Germline CDR1 SQVTM, CDR2 ANQGSEA. This CDR3 has 13 amino acids.

This clonotype appeared a few times. The gene calls are TRBV29-1 and TRBJ2-7; D is possibly TRBD2 (5 bases). The germline gives CDR1 SQVTM, CDR2 ANQGSEA. The ends were cut back, 1 base at V and 0 bases at J, with 7 bases in the middle. The CDR3 sequence is 13 residues long. The CDR3 protein is CSVEVAGSYEQYF. The CDR3 region has the DNA TGCAGCGTTGAAGTGGCGGGCTCCTACGAGCAGTACTTC.

There are a few counts of this clonotype. The V call is TRBV12-3 or TRBV12-4, the J call TRBJ2-1; no clear D gene. Trimming took off 2 bases at V and 13 bases at J, with 9 bases between the two ends. This CDR3 comprises 11 residues. CDR3 amino acids: CASSLKGPQFF. The DNA for the CDR3 is TGTGCCAGCAGTTTAAAAGGGCCACAGTTCTTC.

The rearrangement links TRBV9 to TRBJ1-5; a possible D gene is TRBD1 (6 bases). The CDR3 is 14 amino acids. Deletions cut 3 bases from V and 7 bases from J, with 14 bases between. Germline assignment: CDR1 SGDLS and CDR2 YYNGEE. The CDR3 bases are TGTGCCAGCAGCGCAGAGCAGGGGCTCCAGCCCCAGCATTTT. Amino acids: CASSAEQGLQPQHF.

This clonotype was seen at least ten times. This chain links TRBV10-3 with TRBJ1-2; TRBD1 matches 9 bases. The V gene's germline CDR1 is ENHRY and CDR2 SYGVKD. The V segment lost 4 bases and the J segment 3 bases; nucleotides outside the gene matches: 6. The length of the CDR3 is 15 residues. The CDR3 here is CAISGQTGGHYGYTF. CDR3 bases: TGTGCCATCAGTGGACAGACAGGGGGACACTATGGCTACACCTTC.

This clonotype appeared a few times. The chain employs TRBV4-3 and TRBJ1-1; the D gene is possibly TRBD1 (5 bases). The V end was cut by 6 bases, the J end by 4 bases, with 15 bases between. This CDR3 comprises 14 residues. CDR1 is LGHNA and CDR2 is YSLEER in the germline V gene. CDR3 DNA sequence: TGCGCCAGCAGTAAGGGGCTAAGTAGCACTGAAGCTTTCTTT. Its translation is CASSKGLSSTEAFF.

The rearrangement joins TRBV25-1 to TRBJ2-7, with a tentative D call TRBD2 (5 bases). The V gene lost 1 base and the J gene lost 6 bases, with 10 bases spanning the gap. The germline V gene encodes CDR1 MGHDK and CDR2 SYGVNS. The CDR3 totals 13 residues. CDR3: CASSESGLFEQYF. DNA of the CDR3: TGTGCCAGCAGTGAATCCGGACTGTTCGAGCAGTACTTC.

This clonotype was counted ten times or more. This chain links TRBV20-1 with TRBJ1-2; D gene uncertain. CDR1 is DFQATT, CDR2 SNEGSKA, per germline (reference sequence). The CDR3 consists of 14 residues. The V end was cut by 0 bases, the J end by 8 bases, with 16 bases between. CDR3 sequence: CSAREGAGPTGYTF. The DNA of the CDR3 is TGCAGTGCTAGAGAGGGTGCAGGCCCTACGGGCTACACCTTC.

V gene TRBV19 combines with J gene TRBJ2-1, with D tentatively TRBD1 (6 bases). The CDR3 runs 17 residues. The germline V gene has CDR1 LNHDA and CDR2 SQIVND (reference sequence). V dropped 4 bases and J dropped 3 bases, with 19 bases sitting between them. The CDR3 region has the DNA TGTGCCAGTAGTAAGACAGGTTTTACAACTTACTACAATGAGCAGTTCTTC. Translated: CASSKTGFTTYYNEQFF.

This clonotype was recorded a few times. This chain joins TRBV6-1 and TRBJ2-1, with D unclear. V lost 5 bases and J 1 base, leaving 12 bases between the germline ends. CDR1 MNHNS and CDR2 SASEGT come from the germline V gene. This CDR3 is 15 amino acids long. The CDR3 region has the DNA TGTGCCAGCAGTCAGAGACCCGGATCCTACAATGAGCAGTTCTTC. Residues: CASSQRPGSYNEQFF.

This clonotype has ten or more counts. This chain uses TRBV18 with TRBJ1-1; D might be TRBD1 (5 bases). This CDR3 has 13 residues. The V and J ends lost 4 bases and 1 base respectively, with 7 bases between them. CDR1 and CDR2 from the germline V gene are KGHSH and LQKENI. As DNA, the CDR3 is TGTGCCAGCTCACGACAGTCGAACACTGAAGCTTTCTTT. This encodes CASSRQSNTEAFF.

The table lists this clonotype with many counts. V is TRBV4-2 and J is TRBJ2-7, with D tentatively TRBD2 (6 bases). This CDR3 has 14 residues. V gave up 4 bases and J gave up 5 bases, with 15 bases separating them. The germline CDR1 and CDR2 sequences are LGHNA and YNFKEQ. The chain's CDR3 is CASSRLSSVHEQYF. DNA of the CDR3: TGTGCCAGCAGCCGGTTGTCTAGCGTACACGAGCAGTACTTC.

This clonotype was counted ten times or more. This rearrangement joins TRBV12-3 or TRBV12-4 to TRBJ2-1; a possible D gene is TRBD1 (5 bases). This CDR3 comprises 16 residues. V shed 5 bases and J shed 0 bases, with 14 bases lying between them. The CDR3 is CASSTSGKGSYNEQFF. The CDR3 DNA reads as TGTGCCAGCAGTACCTCAGGGAAGGGCTCCTACAATGAGCAGTTCTTC.

This clonotype was seen ten or more times. The V and J genes are TRBV20-1 and TRBJ1-5; D possibly corresponds to TRBD1 (5 bases). The germline CDR1 and CDR2 sequences are DFQATT and SNEGSKA (reference sequence). This CDR3 has 17 amino acids. The V and J ends lost 1 base and 0 bases respectively, with 16 bases between them. The CDR3 sequence is CSARGRRDSYSNQPQHF. DNA of the CDR3: TGCAGTGCTAGAGGAAGGCGGGACTCCTATAGCAATCAGCCCCAGCATTTT.

This clonotype was counted ten times or more. V usage is TRBV28 and J usage is TRBJ1-1, with D tentatively TRBD1 (5 bases). The CDR3 spans 15 residues. CDR1 is MDHEN, CDR2 SYDVKM, per germline. V dropped 8 bases and J dropped 6 bases, with 22 bases sitting between them. CDR3 bases: TGTGCCAGCTGTGGAGGGACGATCGGTATACCTGAAGCTTTCTTT. Translation gives CASCGGTIGIPEAFF.

This chain joins TRBV12-3 or TRBV12-4 and TRBJ2-1, with 10 bases matching TRBD2. The CDR3 has 21 residues. J was trimmed by 1 base and V by 7 bases; bases with no gene match: 22. The CDR3 spells CASTITPGSYLAGGSYNEQFF. CDR3 sequence (DNA): TGTGCCAGCACCATCACCCCCGGGTCCTATTTAGCGGGGGGTTCCTACAATGAGCAGTTCTTC.

This clonotype occurred once. A read error is possible here, since a much larger clone lies one base away. The chain couples TRBV30 to TRBJ1-5; 9 bases line up with TRBD1. The length of the CDR3 is 14 residues. CDR1 is GTSNPN and CDR2 is SVGIG in the germline V gene (reference sequence). The CDR3 DNA sequence: TGTGCCTGGACAACCGGGACAGGGCGTCAGCCCCAGCGTTTT. Translation gives CAWTTGTGRQPQRF.

This clonotype has just a few counts. The chain links TRBV14 to TRBJ1-2; 8 bases fit TRBD1. Losses at the gene ends were 1 base for V and 8 bases for J; bases not matched to a gene: 15. The CDR3 sequence is 17 residues long. CDR1 and CDR2 from the germline V gene are SGHDN and FVKESK. CDR3 bases: TGTGCCAGCAGCCAAGGGACCCTGGACAGGGTCCGGGGAGGCTACACCTTC. Translated: CASSQGTLDRVRGGYTF.

This clonotype was detected many times. This chain links TRBV28 with TRBJ2-5; D gene unclear. V shed 2 bases and J shed 5 bases, with 12 bases lying between them. The CDR3 extends over 14 amino acids. The germline CDR1 and CDR2 sequences are MDHEN and SYDVKM. CDR3 amino acids: CASSLPQRRETQYF. DNA of the CDR3: TGTGCCAGCAGTTTACCTCAAAGGCGGGAGACCCAGTACTTC.

The gene calls are TRBV9 and TRBJ1-2; 8 bases match TRBD1. CDR1 and CDR2 from the germline V gene are SGDLS and YYNGEE. CDR3 size: 15 residues. Trimming removed 3 bases from V and 4 bases from J; junction bases left unmatched: 8. The chain's CDR3 is CASSAVTGALYGYTF. CDR3 DNA: TGTGCCAGCAGCGCAGTGACAGGGGCGCTCTATGGCTACACCTTC.

This clonotype has at least ten counts. V and J are TRBV10-3 and TRBJ2-3, with TRBD2 matching 9 bases. Germline trimming cut 2 bases from V and 2 bases from J; bases unmatched to any gene: 2. Germline lookup yields CDR1 ENHRY and CDR2 SYGVKD. The CDR3 runs to 15 residues. The CDR3 here is CAISEASGNTDTQYF. In nucleotides, the CDR3 is TGTGCCATCAGTGAGGCTAGCGGGAACACAGATACGCAGTATTTT.

Many counts were recorded for this clonotype. The V gene is TRBV11-2, the J gene TRBJ2-5; tentative D call: TRBD2 (5 bases). The CDR3 consists of 14 residues. Trimming took 5 bases from V and 5 from J, leaving 15 bases between them. Germline assignment: CDR1 SGHAT and CDR2 FQNNGV. The CDR3 nucleotides are TGTGCCAGCAGCCGATCAACTAGGTTGGAGACCCAGTACTTC. It yields the protein CASSRSTRLETQYF.

This clonotype appeared a few times. The V and J genes are TRBV6-2 or TRBV6-3 and TRBJ2-1; D possibly uses TRBD1 or TRBD2 (6 bases each). V was trimmed by 6 bases and J by 6 bases, leaving 12 bases between them. The CDR3 is made up of 13 amino acids. The germline CDR1 and CDR2 sequences are MNHEY and SVGEGT. In nucleotides, the CDR3 is TGTGCCAGCAGGACTAGGGGGGTCAATGAGCAGTTCTTC. Translating it yields CASRTRGVNEQFF.

J is TRBJ2-1 and V is TRBV27; 10 nucleotides match TRBD1. There are 14 residues in the CDR3. CDR1 and CDR2 (germline): MNHEY, SMNVEV (reference sequence). V trimming: 6 bases; J trimming: 8 bases; junction bases outside the gene matches: 7. In DNA form, the CDR3 reads TGTGCCAGCAGATTCGGGACAGGGGTGGATGAGCAGTTCTTC. Protein: CASRFGTGVDEQFF.

The chain has TRBV7-6 and TRBJ1-3; D is undetermined. Trimming took off 5 bases at V and 1 base at J, with 12 bases between the two ends. The CDR3 is 15 residues long. The germline V gene encodes CDR1 SGHVS and CDR2 FNYEAQ. Here the CDR3 reads CASSPIVGSGNTIYF. The CDR3 DNA is TGTGCCAGCAGCCCCATAGTAGGGTCTGGAAACACCATATATTTT.

This clonotype has a handful of counts. The V and J genes are TRBV28 and TRBJ2-5; perhaps TRBD1 as D (6 bases). This CDR3 is built from 15 residues. V shed 10 bases and J shed 5 bases, with 23 bases lying between them. Germline CDR1 and CDR2: MDHEN and SYDVKM. CDR3 sequence: CATSKWTDGEETQYF. In nucleotides, the CDR3 is TGTGCCACCTCGAAGTGGACAGATGGCGAGGAGACCCAGTACTTC.